These T cell receptor beta chains were read from a single sample in a study of tumor-infiltrating lymphocytes in primary liver carcinoma. TCRdb ran MiXCR on the multiplex PCR reads and lists one entry per CDR3 protein. This sample has about 43,000 distinct CDR3 sequences, with about three quarters found just once. The sequencing sample was made of liver tumor tissue from sampling region 2. The origin of the receptors is a middle-aged man with primary liver carcinoma and hepatitis B virus infection. Each CDR3 is given with its conserved first and last residue. D genes are given only for firm matches. Rows give clone size only sometimes, using once, few, many, or a class for an expanded clone.

clone_size j_call v_call d_call cdr3_aa cdr3_nt
once TRBJ2-1 TRBV5-1 TRBD2 CANSLDAGAAGAEQFF TGCGCCAACAGCTTGGATGCGGGCGCGGCGGGAGCCGAGCAGTTCTTC
- TRBJ2-1 TRBV5-1 - CASSLLAGGYEKFF TGCGCCAGCTCTCTTCTAGCAGGAGGTTATGAGAAGTTCTTC
- TRBJ2-3 TRBV14 TRBD1 CAGSLLTGGTQYF TGTGCCGGCAGCCTTCTGACAGGGGGGACGCAGTATTTT
medium-sized TRBJ2-5 TRBV12-3/TRBV12-4 - CASSLRLETQYF TGTGCCAGCAGCCTTCGTTTAGAGACCCAGTACTTC
- TRBJ2-2 TRBV11-2 - CASSTDSGTEELFF TGTGCCAGCAGCACGGACTCGGGCACCGAGGAGCTGTTTTTT
- TRBJ2-2 TRBV11-1 - CVSSFWDTGELFF TGTGTCAGCAGTTTTTGGGACACTGGGGAGCTGTTTTTT
medium-sized TRBJ2-5 TRBV6-5 TRBD1 CASSYAGGKETQYF TGTGCCAGCAGCTACGCAGGGGGCAAGGAGACCCAGTACTTC
- TRBJ2-6 TRBV5-1 TRBD2 CASSLERAGLAGDSGANVLTF TGCGCCAGCAGCTTGGAAAGGGCGGGGCTAGCGGGAGACTCTGGGGCCAACGTCCTGACTTTC
- TRBJ2-3 TRBV5-1 TRBD2 CARGLLAGTDTQYF TGCGCCAGGGGCTTACTAGCGGGCACTGATACGCAGTATTTT
once TRBJ2-7 TRBV6-1 - CATLRTELRYEQYF TGTGCCACCCTCAGGACGGAGTTAAGATACGAGCAGTACTTT
once TRBJ2-3 TRBV5-6 TRBD2 CASSSSTSQGNFLDTQYF TGTGCCAGCAGCTCCTCGACTAGCCAGGGCAACTTTTTAGATACGCAGTATTTT
- TRBJ1-2 TRBV12-3/TRBV12-4 TRBD1 CASTLEGPGGHTF TGTGCCAGCACCTTGGAGGGGCCAGGGGGTCACACCTTC
- TRBJ1-2 TRBV29-1 - CSAHGIAGEYGYTF TGCAGCGCCCACGGCATAGCGGGAGAGTATGGCTACACTTTC
once TRBJ1-2 TRBV6-1 TRBD1 CARTTTTGDYGYTF TGTGCCAGAACCACAACGACAGGGGACTATGGCTACACCTTC
- TRBJ2-3 TRBV7-8 - CASSFRDGIDTQYF TGTGCCAGCAGCTTTCGGGACGGTATAGATACGCAGTATTTT
many TRBJ2-7 TRBV7-9 TRBD2 CASSLISTSGRPSSYEQYF TGTGCCAGCAGCTTAATCTCGACTAGCGGGAGGCCCAGCTCCTACGAGCAGTACTTC